Detailed here is one T cell receptor beta chain. Produced via immunoSEQ multiplex PCR; TCRdb's table is partial and in-frame only. This sample's clone table lists approximately 190,000 clones. The data belong to a study of control samples from healthy donors and cancer patients. V lost 4 bases, J lost 1 base, and 7 bases lay in between. Germline lookup yields CDR1 MNHEY and CDR2 SVGEGT. The CDR3 covers 13 residues. The rearrangement links TRBV6-2 or TRBV6-3 to TRBJ1-1; D is undetermined. Specimen: blood. This receptor was taken from a woman younger than 45 in good health. DNA for the CDR3: TGTGCCAGCAGTTTACTTGAGAACACTGAAGCTTTCTTT. It yields the protein CASSLLENTEAFF.